This TCR beta chain was sequenced for a study of PD-L1 blockade in urothelial cancer (dated 2017 in TCRdb). Describing the broader study: Therapy was started in the mid-2010s for all patients, and atezolizumab 1,200 mg was administered intravenously every 3 weeks. Blood samples yielded a median of around 150,000 T cells and around 80,000 unique TCRs, with median clonality approximately 0.08. About 10 patients achieved durable clinical benefit and roughly 20 did not. Patients had an ECOG performance status of 0 or 1 and had received between 0 and 3 prior chemotherapy regimens. Blood samples were analyzed at two time points: 3 weeks after treatment start (second dose) and 6 weeks after treatment start. Pretreatment blood TCR-seq was available for twenty-nine patients, at least one posttreatment blood collection was obtained for approximately 25 patients, and tumor TCR-seq was available for approximately 25 patients. In the same patients, whole exome sequencing and RNA sequencing of pretreatment tumors were performed in addition to TCR sequencing. About 90% of the roughly 30 patients were males with bladder-origin urothelial cancer, and about 65% of the roughly 30 reported a prior smoking history. Pretreatment tumor samples and matched peripheral blood, collected serially before and after atezolizumab treatment, underwent TCR sequencing. The study was an exploratory multi-omic analysis of somatic, immune and clinical correlates of response to PD-L1 blockade with atezolizumab in urothelial cancer. Progression-free survival longer than 6 months counted as durable clinical benefit, and TCR features were additionally tested against both progression-free and overall survival.

Synthetic TCR analog templates were spiked into each PCR to estimate absolute template abundance from read counts. TCRbeta CDR3 regions were amplified from genomic DNA with bias-controlled V and J gene primers using the immunoSEQ assay. Rearranged TCRbeta segments were sequenced at approximately 20X coverage. Processing in the source paper ran as follows. Clustering was used to correct sequencing errors, and CDR3s were annotated against IMGT to assign V, D and J genes. Downstream analyses used only productive TCRbeta rearrangements, leaving out any out-of-frame or stop-codon sequences. To compute clonality, Shannon entropy was normalized by the log of the number of unique productive sequences and then subtracted from one. Fisher's exact test with Benjamini-Hochberg correction, at a threshold of adjusted p below 0.01, was used to find clones that differed between time points or between blood and tumor. TCRdb mirrors the immuneACCESS table, restricted to in-frame sequences. Some clones are absent from its copies; in checked studies, under half trace to an unresolved V gene, and the reason for the others is unknown. V, J and clone size derive from that table, while D and trimming were established from the DNA sequence. This sample lists 70,000 to 100,000 clones; 84% were detected once. In total, the top ten clones hold roughly 2% of the sample.

Study-wide findings and limitations: Improved progression-free and overall survival was found to be associated with pretreatment peripheral blood TCR clonality below the median. Among patients with durable benefit, tumor-associated TCR clones showed greater expansion in peripheral blood 3 weeks after treatment started (n ≈ 23, p = 0.022). Because the sample size was small (n ≈ 31) and many of the analyses were exploratory, the results are meant to be hypothesis-generating.

The germline V end is reduced by 3 bases and the J end by 5 bases; junction bases left unmatched: 9. Measured from the cysteine to the phenylalanine, the CDR3 is 15 residues long. Just CDR3 DNA is preserved here, 45 bases in frame from base 1. CDR1 is given as MGHDK and CDR2 as SYGVNS, both from the germline V gene. Interpreted using the paper, the time point label stands for: pretreatment peripheral blood. A cohort of more than 25 patients with locally advanced or metastatic urothelial carcinoma, treated at Memorial Sloan Kettering on a trial protocol, was included. Peripheral blood mononuclear cells were collected pretreatment and during treatment, at between 1 and 8 total time points per patient. The Qiagen DNeasy Blood extraction kit was used to purify genomic DNA from total PBMCs and tumor samples. PBMCs were collected pretreatment and during treatment, and were isolated and stored as previously described.

As regards this clone: Its recognized antigen is unknown. No base qualities exist here, and no much larger clone lies one base off it.

The material was PBMCs, obtained around atezolizumab (anti-PD-L1) treatment. The chain employs TRBV25-1 and TRBJ2-5, and 7 junction bases match TRBD2. This receptor was obtained from a man between 60 and 75 years old with urothelial cancer. The DNA reads TGTGCCAGCAGTGATCAACTAGCGAGAGCGGAGACCCAGTACTTC. This is translated as CASSDQLARAETQYF. Full variable domain (CDR3 extended with the reference TRBV25-1 and TRBJ2-5 proteins): EADIYQTPRYLVIGTGKKITLECSQTMGHDKMYWYQQDPGMELHLIHYSYGVNSTEKGDLSSESTVSRIRTEHFPLTLESARPSHTSQYLCASSDQLARAETQYFGPGTRLLVL.